This T cell receptor beta chain was recovered during a study of T-cell reconstitution after alpha-beta-depleted transplantation in children. General study results and limits: One year post-transplant, T-cell counts and diversity were largely derived from T cells produced anew. The study traced high day-60 TCRbeta diversity in some patients to surviving recipient T cells and thymic progenitors. Expanded clones from the graft, numbering several hundred, reportedly supplied alpha-beta T cells about two months after transplant.

CDR1 and CDR2 (germline): DFQATT, SNEGSKA (reference sequence). CDR3 length: 15 residues. With 4 bases removed from V and 5 bases from J, the gap between germline ends came to 17 bases. Unique molecular identifiers tagged the TCRbeta library. TCRdb itself ran the PCR reads through MiXCR, one entry per CDR3 protein. The sample records around 670,000 distinct CDR3 sequences, less than 15% being singletons. Worth noting for this clonotype: Its specificity is unknown.

The chain carries TRBV20-1 and TRBJ1-4, with TRBD1 as a possible D gene (6 bases). This TCR was recovered from a girl between 2 and 10 years old with congenital amegakaryocytic thrombocytopenia, due to receive a stem cell transplant. The sequencing used PBMCs, collected before TCRalphabeta/CD19-depleted stem cell transplant. The chain's CDR3 is CSATPQTGRNEKLFF. In DNA form, the CDR3 reads TGCAGTGCTACGCCACAAACAGGGAGAAATGAAAAACTGTTTTTT.